The source of this T cell receptor (beta chain) is a study of PD-1 blockade in classical Hodgkin lymphoma. Findings and caveats of the study: Repertoire differences have undefined causes, possibly disease activity or prior therapy.

TCRdb's copy holds only in-frame clones and misses some; the assay was immunoSEQ multiplex PCR. The sample yields roughly 90,000 clones, roughly 80% seen once. Following autologous stem cell transplantation, relapse occurred in every patient, and exposure to brentuximab vedotin varied. In regard to this clone: Its target is unknown.

This CDR3 region has 14 residues. V lost 6 bases and J 2 bases, leaving 11 bases between the germline ends. Germline assignment: CDR1 MNHNS and CDR2 SASEGT. V is TRBV6-1 and J is TRBJ1-3; possibly TRBD1 for D (6 bases). This sequence originates from a human donor with classical Hodgkin lymphoma. The sequencing here drew on peripheral blood mononuclear cells (PBMCs), taken before the second cycle of nivolumab. CDR3 region: CASRDSWAGNTIYF. The CDR3 coding sequence is TGTGCCAGCAGGGACAGTTGGGCTGGAAACACCATATATTTT.